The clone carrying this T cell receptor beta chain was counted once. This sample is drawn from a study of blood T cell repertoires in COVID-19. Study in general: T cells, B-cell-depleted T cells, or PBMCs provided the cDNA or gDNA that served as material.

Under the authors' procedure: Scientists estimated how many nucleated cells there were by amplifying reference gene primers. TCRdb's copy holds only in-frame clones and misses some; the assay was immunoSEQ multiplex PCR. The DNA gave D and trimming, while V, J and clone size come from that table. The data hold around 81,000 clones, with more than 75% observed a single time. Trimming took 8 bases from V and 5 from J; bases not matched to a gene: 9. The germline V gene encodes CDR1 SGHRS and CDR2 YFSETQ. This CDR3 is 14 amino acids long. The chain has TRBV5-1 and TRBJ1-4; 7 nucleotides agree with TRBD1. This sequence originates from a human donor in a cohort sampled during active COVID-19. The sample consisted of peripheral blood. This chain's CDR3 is CASHSGGGNEKLFF. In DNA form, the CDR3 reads TGCGCCAGTCACTCAGGGGGAGGCAATGAAAAACTGTTTTTT. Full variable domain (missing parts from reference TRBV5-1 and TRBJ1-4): KAGVTQTPRYLIKTRGQQVTLSCSPISGHRSVSWYQQTPGQGLQFLFEYFSETQRNKGNFPGRFSGRQFSNSRSEMNVSTLELGDSALYLCASHSGGGNEKLFFGSGTQLSVL.